This T cell receptor beta chain was observed in a study of human T cells and chemical hapten exposure. TCRdb itself ran the RACE reads through MiXCR, one entry per CDR3 protein. The sample has tens of thousands of distinct CDR3 sequences; under 13% are singletons. This clonotype was counted ten times or more. Time point described: pre-sensitization, week 0. Treatment here: therapeutic diphenylcyclopropenone sensitization with weekly scalp DPC. It was from unfractionated whole blood that total RNA was extracted. The source is a man aged 50 to 60 with alopecia areata. Some clones in this sample may be carry-over from other donors' samples. The material was whole blood, obtained in connection with sensitization to the hapten diphenylcyclopropenone (DPC).

CDR3 sequence (DNA): TGTGCCAGTTCAACAGGGATCATGGAGACCCAGTACTTC. It translates to CASSTGIMETQYF. This chain uses TRBV2 with TRBJ2-5; weak D call: TRBD1 (6 bases). Deletions cut 9 bases from V and 5 bases from J, with 16 bases between. Germline V gene lookup returns CDR1 SNHLY and CDR2 FYNNEI. The CDR3 covers 13 residues.